Listed here is a single TCR beta chain. The target antigen is unknown. Primers: 60 Vbeta forward and 13 Jbeta reverse. Only in-frame clones appear in the TCRdb table, and some are missing; sequencing was by immunoSEQ multiplex PCR. The data show approximately 170,000 clones, with around 83% seen just once and 2.5% to 3% held by the top ten. CDR3 length: 12 residues. V gave up 3 bases and J gave up 7 bases, with 11 bases separating them. Germline V gene sequence: CDR1 SGHRS, CDR2 YFSETQ. This sample stems from a study of cytomegalovirus exposure and HLA in healthy donors. Across the study: A prior analysis found roughly 100 million unique TCR beta sequences from around 200 million T cells.

Study-level points and caveats: V- and J-gene trimming in TCR beta was tied to a missense DCLRE1C variant by an analysis performed later.

The gene calls are TRBV5-1 and TRBJ2-7; no reliable D call. Material: PBMCs. This TCR came from a man in his thirties or forties in good health and CMV-seropositive. CDR3 sequence reads: CASSSIGQEQYF. The CDR3 DNA follows: TGCGCCAGCAGCTCGATTGGGCAGGAGCAGTACTTC. Complete variable domain (other parts from reference TRBV5-1 and TRBJ2-7): KAGVTQTPRYLIKTRGQQVTLSCSPISGHRSVSWYQQTPGQGLQFLFEYFSETQRNKGNFPGRFSGRQFSNSRSEMNVSTLELGDSALYLCASSSIGQEQYFGPGTRLTVT.